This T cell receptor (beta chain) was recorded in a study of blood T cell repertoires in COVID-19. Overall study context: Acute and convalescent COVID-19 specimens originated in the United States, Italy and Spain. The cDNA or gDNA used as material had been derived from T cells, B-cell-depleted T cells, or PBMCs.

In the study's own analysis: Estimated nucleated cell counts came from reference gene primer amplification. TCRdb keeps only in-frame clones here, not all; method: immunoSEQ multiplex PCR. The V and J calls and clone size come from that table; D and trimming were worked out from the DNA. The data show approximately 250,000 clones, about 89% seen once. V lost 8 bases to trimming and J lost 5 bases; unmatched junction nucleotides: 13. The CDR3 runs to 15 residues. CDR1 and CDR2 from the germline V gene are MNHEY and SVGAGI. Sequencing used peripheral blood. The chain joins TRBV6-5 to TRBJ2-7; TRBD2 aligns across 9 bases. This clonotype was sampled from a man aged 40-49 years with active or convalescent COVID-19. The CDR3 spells CASGRIAGESHEQYF. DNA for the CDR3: TGTGCCAGCGGTCGGATAGCGGGAGAGTCCCACGAGCAGTACTTC.